Here is one T cell receptor (beta chain) with its context. Using RNA transcripts as the source, TCR beta CDR3 regions were amplified. First-round RT-PCR with HTBI primers amplified the TCR CDR3 region. TCRdb independently ran MiXCR on the multiplex PCR reads; one entry per CDR3 protein. This table has 130,000 to 150,000 distinct CDR3 sequences, approximately 20% appearing once. This sample is drawn from a study of T cells in Graves' hyperthyroidism and ophthalmopathy. The sequence came from a woman between 45 and 65 years old with Graves' hyperthyroidism that later progressed to Graves' ophthalmopathy. Material: blood.

In DNA form, the CDR3 reads TGTGCCAGCAGCTTATATGGACAGTATGGCTACACCTTC. Encoded protein: CASSLYGQYGYTF. The chain links TRBV7-9 to TRBJ1-2; D is possibly TRBD1 (6 bases). The V end was cut by 2 bases, the J end by 5 bases, with 9 bases between. The CDR3 runs 13 residues. The V gene's germline CDR1 is SEHNR and CDR2 FQNEAQ (reference sequence).